This T cell receptor (beta chain) was documented in a study of T cell responses to AZD1222 COVID-19 vaccine. Repertoires were generated with immunoSEQ multiplex PCR, while TCRdb's copy carries only in-frame clones and drops some. The sample lists roughly 130,000 clones, 87% seen once, with approximately 1.5% in the top ten. On this clone: Its antigen is as yet unknown.

Per germline, CDR1 LNHDA and CDR2 SQIVND (reference sequence). CDR3 length: 16 amino acids. The junction had 5 bases not matched to a gene; V was cut back by 6 bases and J by 0 bases. Study-wide points: Among AZD1222 vaccinees, only five to seven were seropositive at baseline.

The genes are TRBV19 and TRBJ2-6; 7 nucleotides agree with TRBD1. The receptor's source is an adult in good health. The sample consisted of peripheral blood, taken on day 0 of AZD1222 vaccination. CDR3 nucleotide sequence: TGTGCCAGTAGGCAGGGACAGAACTCTGGGGCCAACGTCCTGACTTTC. Amino acids: CASRQGQNSGANVLTF.